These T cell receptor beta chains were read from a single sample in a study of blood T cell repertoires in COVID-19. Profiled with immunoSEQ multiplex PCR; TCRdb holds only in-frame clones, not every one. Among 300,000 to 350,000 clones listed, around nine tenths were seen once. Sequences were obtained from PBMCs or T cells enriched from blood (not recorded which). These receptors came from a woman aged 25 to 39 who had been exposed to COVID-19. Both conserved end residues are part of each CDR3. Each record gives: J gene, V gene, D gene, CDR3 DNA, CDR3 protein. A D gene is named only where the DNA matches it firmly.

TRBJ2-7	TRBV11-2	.	TGTGCCAGCAGCTTAGCCAGAGGGCCTACCTACGAGCAGTACTTC	CASSLARGPTYEQYF
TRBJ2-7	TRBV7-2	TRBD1	TGTGCCAGCAGCTTAGTCTGGACAGGGATATCCTACGAGCAGTACTTC	CASSLVWTGISYEQYF
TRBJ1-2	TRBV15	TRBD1	TGTGCCACCAGCAGAGATGCCCCGACAGGGGGCGACTATGGCTACACCTTC	CATSRDAPTGGDYGYTF
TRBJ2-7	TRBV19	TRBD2	TGTGCCAGTAGCCCGGGGCTAGCGGCAACCTACGAGCAGTACTTC	CASSPGLAATYEQYF
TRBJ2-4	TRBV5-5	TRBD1	TGTGCCAGCAGCTTGGATTCTCCCAGGGGGAGCTTC	CASSLDSPRGSF
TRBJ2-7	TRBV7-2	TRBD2	TGTGCCAGCAGCTTAGCGGGTAGCGGGGCCCCCTACGAGCAGTACTTC	CASSLAGSGAPYEQYF
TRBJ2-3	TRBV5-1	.	TGCGCCAGCAGCTACTCACTAGTTTCCTTCGCAGATACGCAGTATTTT	CASSYSLVSFADTQYF
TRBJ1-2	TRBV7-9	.	TGTGCCAGCAGCTTAGCGGCCGGGGCAGGGAGGTTTAGCTATGGCTACACCTTC	CASSLAAGAGRFSYGYTF
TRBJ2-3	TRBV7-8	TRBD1	TGTGCCAGCAGCTCGACAGGGTGGTTCCCAGATACGCAGTATTTT	CASSSTGWFPDTQYF
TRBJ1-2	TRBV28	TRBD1	TGTGCCTCAGGGGACAGGGGCTATGGCTACACCTTC	CASGDRGYGYTF
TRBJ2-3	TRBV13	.	TGTGCCAGCAGCTTCCTGGGGGTGGAGGGAACAGATACGCAGTATTTT	CASSFLGVEGTDTQYF
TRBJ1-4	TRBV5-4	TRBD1	TGTGCCAGCAGCTCACCCGACAGGGATCATGAAAAACTGTTTTTT	CASSSPDRDHEKLFF
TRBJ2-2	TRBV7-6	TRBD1	TGTGCCAGCAGCTTAAGACAGGGGGTAATATCCGGGGAGCTGTTTTTT	CASSLRQGVISGELFF
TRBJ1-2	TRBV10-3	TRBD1	TGTGCCATCAGTCCCGACGACAGGGTAGCCTACACCTTC	CAISPDDRVAYTF
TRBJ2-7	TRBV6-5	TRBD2	TGTGCCAGCAGTTACTCGGGGACTAGCGGTTACGAGCAGTACTTC	CASSYSGTSGYEQYF
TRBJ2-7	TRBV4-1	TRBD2	TGCGCCAGCAGCCATCTCCGACTAGCGGGAGATAACGAGCAGTACTTC	CASSHLRLAGDNEQYF
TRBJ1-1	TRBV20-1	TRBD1	TGCAGTGCTAGGCGGGACAGCGAGGCTTTCTTT	CSARRDSEAFF
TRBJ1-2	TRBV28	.	TGTGCCAGCACCTCCCTCCGGGGGGACGGCTACACCTTC	CASTSLRGDGYTF
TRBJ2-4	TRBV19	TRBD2	TGTGCCAGTAGTCCTCAAATAGCGGGAGTAAACATTCAGTACTTC	CASSPQIAGVNIQYF
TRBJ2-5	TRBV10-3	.	TGTGCCATCAGTAAACAGGGTCTCCAAGAGACCCAGTACTTC	CAISKQGLQETQYF
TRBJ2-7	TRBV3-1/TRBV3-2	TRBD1	TGTGCCAGCAGCCAAGTGCCGGGACAGGGTCCTTACGAGCAGTACTTC	CASSQVPGQGPYEQYF
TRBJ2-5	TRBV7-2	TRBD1	TGTGCCAGCAGCTTAGCAACAGGGGCCCAAGAGACCCAGTACTTC	CASSLATGAQETQYF
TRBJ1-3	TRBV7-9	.	TGTGCCAGCAGCTTCCCTACCAGGGTGTTTTCTGGAAACACCATATATTTT	CASSFPTRVFSGNTIYF